This TCR beta chain is drawn from a study of CD8 T cells in Susac syndrome. Between the trimmed V and J ends, which lost 1 base and 3 bases, there was a span of 12 bases. Germline V gives CDR1 MDHEN, CDR2 SYDVKM. The CDR3 length is 15 residues. RNA was extracted with the RNeasy kit, and a quantity of roughly 0.45 to 1 ug was reverse transcribed using random hexamers. TCRdb reprocessed the immunoSEQ multiplex PCR reads via MiXCR and lists one record per CDR3 protein. The table lists hundreds of thousands of distinct CDR3 sequences, 94% of them singletons. Material: CD4+ T cells from PBMCs. The chain uses TRBV28 and TRBJ1-1; a weak D match, TRBD1 (5 bases). The origin of this receptor is a human donor with Susac syndrome. CDR3 bases: TGTGCCAGCAGTTTATCCGGGACGGTTTACACTGAAGCTTTCTTT. Translation: CASSLSGTVYTEAFF.